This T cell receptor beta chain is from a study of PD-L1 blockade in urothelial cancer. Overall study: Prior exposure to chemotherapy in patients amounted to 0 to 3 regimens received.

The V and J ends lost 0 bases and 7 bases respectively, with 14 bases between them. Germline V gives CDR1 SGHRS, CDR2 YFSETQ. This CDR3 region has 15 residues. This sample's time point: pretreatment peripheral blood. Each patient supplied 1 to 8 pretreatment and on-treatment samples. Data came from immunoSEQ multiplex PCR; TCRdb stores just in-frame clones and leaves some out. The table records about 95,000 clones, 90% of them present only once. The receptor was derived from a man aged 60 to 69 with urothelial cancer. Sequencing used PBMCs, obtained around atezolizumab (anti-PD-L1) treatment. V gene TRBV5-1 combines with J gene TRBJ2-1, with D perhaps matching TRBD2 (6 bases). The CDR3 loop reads CASSLAGVGGNEQFF. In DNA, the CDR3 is TGCGCCAGCAGCTTGGCCGGGGTCGGAGGGAATGAGCAGTTCTTC.